Below, one TCR beta chain is given with its context. The antigen it binds to is not known. Within one base of it there is no much larger clone, and no base qualities were kept. This record belongs to a study of cytotoxic CD8 clonotypes in ibrutinib-treated CLL (dated by TCRdb to the early 2020s). About the study as a whole: In this cohort, some 16 patients were treatment-naive and about ten were relapsed/refractory, while about 17 had unmutated IGHV. Samples averaged approximately 260,000 productive templates and some 96,000 productive rearrangements. Cryopreserved peripheral blood mononuclear cells were collected at three points: before therapy, at response, and at either sustained remission or disease progression. Partial responses were observed in approximately 24 patients and complete responses in 2; after a median follow-up of around 64 months, remission was maintained in approximately 14 patients and progression was observed in approximately twelve. Longitudinal samples were available for about 30% of the 86 trial participants. Every sample from remission and from progressive disease was obtained while the patients were still on ibrutinib. Response samples were taken after a median of approximately eleven months on treatment, ranging from roughly 6 to 36 months. The paper's findings and limits, for the study overall: Public clonotypes were found to be uncommon and were observed to contract or remain stable during treatment; the increase in clonality was shown to reflect expansion of private clonotypes at ibrutinib response. Baseline clonality exceeded that of age-matched healthy donors and correlated strongly with circulating CD8+ T-cell counts. Clonality increased at ibrutinib response, stayed stable in sustained remission, and fell back toward baseline at progression. Sampling times were not matched between sustained-remission and progressing patients, and lymph node repertoires were not studied.

A MiSeq instrument was used for deep resolution sequencing, which targeted depths ranging from 1 in 1 million up to 1 in 200,000 T cells, with coverage averaging 10x for each clonotype. TCR beta libraries were generated with the immunoSEQ hsTCRB Kit. In the paper's pipeline: Data were analyzed with ImmunoSEQ Data Assistant and ImmunoSEQ Analyzer, with V, D and J genes assigned per IMGT definitions. Clonality, which ranges from 0 to 1, was calculated as one minus the normalized Shannon entropy of productive rearrangement frequencies. Only overrepresented clonotypes making up at least 0.05% of the repertoire of each patient were included in the public clonotype analysis. Repertoires from about a dozen age-matched healthy donors in immuneACCESS were used as clonality controls. TCRdb provides this immuneACCESS table in a form limited to in-frame rearrangements. Some clones are lacking; in checked studies, under half of them reflect an unresolved V gene, and why the rest are absent is not known. V, J and clone size are those of that table, while D and trimming were read from the DNA. The sample table records about 68,000 clones; about 63% of these occur just once. The ten largest clones take up approximately 6.2% of the sample.

This specimen's time point label, interpreted: more than 10 months on ibrutinib. Approximately 2 micrograms of genomic DNA were extracted from cryopreserved PBMCs for TCR beta library preparation. High-throughput TCR beta sequencing was performed on longitudinal blood samples from CLL patients receiving ibrutinib monotherapy. Patients were enrolled in a phase 2 open-label single-center ibrutinib monotherapy trial. CDR1 and CDR2 are drawn from the germline V gene: MDHEN, SYDVKM. The CDR3 has 11 amino acids, counting the end cysteine and phenylalanine. Of the read, only the CDR3 DNA is kept; its 33 bases are in frame from base 1. The trim is 3 bases for V and 7 bases for J, with a gap of 7 bases between the germline ends.

The receptor was derived from a human donor with chronic lymphocytic leukemia. The chain uses TRBV28 and TRBJ2-7; the D gene is possibly TRBD1 or TRBD2, with 5 bases matching each. The starting material was PBMCs, obtained after 12 months of ibrutinib treatment. The sequenced DNA is TGTGCCAGCAGTTTTTGGGGGGAGCAGTACTTC. Its protein product is CASSFWGEQYF.